The sequence of this TCR beta chain was determined in a study of blood T cell repertoires in COVID-19. Study-level background: PBMCs, B-cell-depleted T cells, or T cells provided the cDNA or gDNA that made up the material.

Assay: immunoSEQ multiplex PCR; the TCRdb copy retains only in-frame clones and omits some. The table shows hundreds of thousands of clones, with about nine tenths occurring only once. Patients from Seattle were sampled longitudinally, starting during active infection. The TCR was taken from a woman aged 30 to 39 with COVID-19, enrolled during active disease. Sequencing was done on a sample of peripheral blood.

CDR3 loop: CASSFQKNTEAFF. CDR3 sequence (DNA): TGTGCCAGCAGTTTCCAAAAGAACACTGAAGCTTTCTTT. The gene calls are TRBV12-3 or TRBV12-4 and TRBJ1-1; D not resolved. V lost 3 bases and J 1 base, leaving 6 bases between the germline ends. The CDR3 consists of 13 residues.